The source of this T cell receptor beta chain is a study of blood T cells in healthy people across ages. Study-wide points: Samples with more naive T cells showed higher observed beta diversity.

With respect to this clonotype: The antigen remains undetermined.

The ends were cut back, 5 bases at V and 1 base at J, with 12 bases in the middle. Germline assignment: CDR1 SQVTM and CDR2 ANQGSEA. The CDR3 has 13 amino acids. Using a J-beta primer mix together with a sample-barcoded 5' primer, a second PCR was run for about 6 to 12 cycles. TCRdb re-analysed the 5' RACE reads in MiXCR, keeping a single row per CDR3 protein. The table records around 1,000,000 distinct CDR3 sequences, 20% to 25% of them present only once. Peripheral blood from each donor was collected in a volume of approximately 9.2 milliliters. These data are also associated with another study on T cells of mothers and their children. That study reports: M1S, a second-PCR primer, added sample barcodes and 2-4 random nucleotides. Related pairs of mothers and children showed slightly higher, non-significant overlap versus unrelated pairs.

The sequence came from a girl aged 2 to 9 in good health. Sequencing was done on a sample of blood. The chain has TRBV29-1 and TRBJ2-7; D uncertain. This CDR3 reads CSVFPPGSYEQYF. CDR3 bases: TGCAGCGTTTTCCCCCCGGGTTCCTACGAGCAGTACTTC.